In its sample, the clone carrying this T cell receptor beta chain was seen a few times. Its antigen is as yet unknown. This sample stems from a study of beta chain features in type 1 diabetes. Whole-study results and caveats: All four CD4+ subsets from Type 1 diabetes patients carried moderately but significantly shorter TCRB CDR3s. For cells with high TCR expression, cDNA sequencing could yield over-representation. Patients and controls would share equally any PCR tilt toward shorter templates.

The sequenced template was cDNA made from the entire isolated RNA. The assay was immunoSEQ multiplex PCR, and TCRdb's table has in-frame clones only and misses some. The sample lists 500,000 to 700,000 clones; 15% to 17% were seen once. The germline V and J ends were trimmed by 5 bases and 5 bases, with 1 base remaining between them. Per germline, CDR1 LNHDA and CDR2 SQIVND (reference sequence). The CDR3 spans 10 residues. The source material was naive CD4+ T cells from blood. This chain links TRBV19 with TRBJ1-5; D is undetermined. This receptor was identified in a young man in good health. The CDR3 region is CASSDQPQHF. The DNA of the CDR3 is TGTGCCAGTAGTGATCAGCCCCAGCATTTT. Full variable domain (remainder filled in from reference TRBV19 and TRBJ1-5): DGGITQSPKYLFRKEGQNVTLSCEQNLNHDAMYWYRQDPGQGLRLIYYSQIVNDFQKGDIAEGYSVSREKKESFPLTVTSAQKNPTAFYLCASSDQPQHFGDGTRLSIL.